These 5 T cell receptor beta chains originate from one sample sequenced in a study of T cell changes during pregnancy in multiple sclerosis. Clones were read by immunoSEQ multiplex PCR, and TCRdb kept only the in-frame ones, dropping some. The sample records 35,000 to 45,000 clones, around nine tenths being singletons. The source was CD4+ T cells from peripheral blood mononuclear cells, collected after pregnancy. The receptors derive from a female donor with multiple sclerosis, enrolled in a pregnancy study.

This clone qualifies as medium-sized (0.01 to 0.1%). DNA of the CDR3: TGCGCCAGCAGCCAAGACACAATCCGCGACTGGTCATACCCTCCCTACGAGCAGTACTTC. Amino acids: CASSQDTIRDWSYPPYEQYF. This chain connects TRBV4-3 to TRBJ2-7, with unresolved D. With 0 bases removed from V and 2 bases from J, the gap between germline ends came to 26 bases. The CDR3 loop spans 20 amino acids. Looked up from germline, CDR1 is LGHNA and CDR2 is YSLEER.

The chain uses TRBV28 and TRBJ2-7, with 11 bases that match TRBD2. CDR1 and CDR2 (germline): MDHEN, SYDVKM. The ends lost 2 bases at V and 7 bases at J; junction bases unmatched: 10. This CDR3 is 16 amino acids long. The CDR3 here is CASSLTSGGVREEQYF. The CDR3 bases are TGTGCCAGCAGTTTAACTAGCGGGGGCGTACGGGAAGAGCAGTACTTC.

The CDR3 coding sequence is TGTGCCAGCAGGGACACAGGGAGAGCTTTCTTT. This encodes CASRDTGRAFF. V gene TRBV6-4 combines with J gene TRBJ1-1; a weak D match, TRBD1 (6 bases). The CDR3 covers 11 residues. V was trimmed by 6 bases and J by 10 bases, leaving 12 bases between them. Germline lookup yields CDR1 MRHNA and CDR2 SNTAGT.

J is TRBJ1-1 and V is TRBV7-2; D possibly corresponds to TRBD1 (6 bases). This CDR3 region has 13 residues. Germline V gene data show CDR1 as SGHTA and CDR2 as FQGNSA. V shed 7 bases and J shed 6 bases, with 15 bases lying between them. The DNA for the CDR3 is TGTGCCAGCACCTACGGACAGTACCCTGAAGCTTTCTTT. This translates into CASTYGQYPEAFF.

This clone was seen a handful of times. The chain has TRBV29-1 and TRBJ1-1, with D possibly being TRBD1 (5 bases). Germline V gene data show CDR1 as SQVTM and CDR2 as ANQGSEA. Deletions cut 4 bases from V and 4 bases from J, with 13 bases between. The CDR3 contains 13 residues. CDR3 loop: CSVVSGLATEAFF. In DNA, the CDR3 is TGCAGCGTTGTGTCAGGGTTAGCCACTGAAGCTTTCTTT.